This T cell receptor beta chain originates from a study of a mutant IDH1 vaccine in newly diagnosed glioma. Between the trimmed V and J ends, which lost 3 bases and 2 bases, there was a span of 14 bases. This CDR3 has 15 amino acids. The V gene's germline CDR1 is LNHDA and CDR2 SQIVND (reference sequence). The method was immunoSEQ multiplex PCR; TCRdb's version includes in-frame clones alone and lacks a portion of them. Among roughly 60,000 clones listed, around 83% were seen once. Time point noted: week 23, last vaccination. In the vaccine, a single dose held 300 ug of the mutant IDH1 20-mer peptide, along with topical imiquimod. In regard to this clone: The antigen is unknown.

The specimen comprised PBMCs, sampled from a glioma patient whose treatment included an IDH1 peptide vaccine. The rearrangement links TRBV19 to TRBJ2-7; no clear D. This TCR derives from a young man with glioma. This CDR3 reads CASSIGRATTYEQYF. Here the CDR3 DNA reads TGTGCCAGTAGTATCGGCAGAGCTACAACCTACGAGCAGTACTTC. Variable domain in full (rest from reference TRBV19 and TRBJ2-7): DGGITQSPKYLFRKEGQNVTLSCEQNLNHDAMYWYRQDPGQGLRLIYYSQIVNDFQKGDIAEGYSVSREKKESFPLTVTSAQKNPTAFYLCASSIGRATTYEQYFGPGTRLTVT.